The T cell receptor beta chain described here comes from a study of blood T cell repertoires in COVID-19. About the research overall: Sites across the United States, Italy and Spain contributed samples from acute and convalescent COVID-19.

This clone was picked up one time. With V trimmed by 11 bases and J by 2 bases, 10 bases remained unmatched. This CDR3 spans 15 amino acids. Germline CDR1 MNHEY, CDR2 SVGAGI. In the source study's methods: Estimated nucleated cell counts came from reference gene primer amplification. Sequencing was performed with immunoSEQ multiplex PCR; in TCRdb, only in-frame clones are kept and a portion is missing. For V, J and clone size, that table is used; D and trimming come from the DNA. The table shows roughly 140,000 clones, with 70% to 90% occurring only once. Specimen: peripheral blood. The rearrangement uses TRBV6-5 and TRBJ2-1; the match to TRBD2 covers 9 bases. The sequence derives from a man aged 55 to 70 with active or convalescent COVID-19. The CDR3 DNA reads as TGTGCCGGCTCTAGGGCGGGGGGGACCTACAATGAGCAGTTCTTC. This sequence encodes CAGSRAGGTYNEQFF.